Each of the 5 T cell receptor beta chains below was sequenced from the same sample in a study of blood T cell repertoires in COVID-19. The method was immunoSEQ multiplex PCR; TCRdb's version includes in-frame clones alone and lacks a portion of them. The repertoire has about 260,000 clones, 88% of them found once; the top ten carry 1% to 1.5%. The sample consisted of PBMCs or T cells enriched from blood (not recorded which). The receptors were gathered from a woman aged 35 to 49 with acute COVID-19.

This clone has just one count. The chain recombines TRBV11-2 with TRBJ1-1, with 8 positions matching TRBD1. J lost 10 bases, V lost 1 base, and 8 bases had no gene match. Germline CDR1 is SGHAT and CDR2 is FQNNGV. The CDR3 loop spans 14 amino acids. In nucleotides, the CDR3 is TGTGCCAGCAGCTTAGTTGAGAGACAGGGGCTAGCTTTCTTT. This translates into CASSLVERQGLAFF.

For the CDR3, the DNA is TGTGCCAGCAGTGGACTAGCGGCATTTGACTACAATGAGCAGTTCTTC. Translation: CASSGLAAFDYNEQFF. The chain employs TRBV6-1 and TRBJ2-1; 9 bases agree with TRBD2. V was pared by 4 bases and J by 3 bases, with 7 bases of the junction left unmatched. The CDR3 spans 16 residues. CDR1 and CDR2 from the germline V gene are MNHNS and SASEGT.

This clone was detected a few times. This rearrangement joins TRBV27 to TRBJ1-1; a weak D match, TRBD1 (6 bases). This CDR3 has 13 amino acids. Germline assignment: CDR1 MNHEY and CDR2 SMNVEV (reference sequence). V lost 5 bases to trimming and J lost 1 base, with 8 bases between them. CDR3 sequence: CASSTGRNTEAFF. As DNA, the CDR3 is TGTGCCAGCAGTACAGGGAGGAACACTGAAGCTTTCTTT.

V and J are TRBV5-1 and TRBJ1-1; tentative D call: TRBD1 (5 bases). The CDR3 sequence is 15 residues long. V lost 0 bases and J 4 bases, leaving 13 bases between the germline ends. The germline gives CDR1 SGHRS, CDR2 YFSETQ. The CDR3 DNA follows: TGCGCCAGCAGCTTGGCCGGCAGGGAGGTCACTGAAGCTTTCTTT. This encodes CASSLAGREVTEAFF.

This chain joins TRBV7-8 and TRBJ1-1; unclear D gene. The CDR3 has 13 amino acids. Trimming stripped 5 bases from V and 5 bases from J, with 12 bases between. Germline assignment: CDR1 SGHVS and CDR2 FQNEAQ. CDR3 bases: TGTGCCAGCAGCGAAGTCGAGGTGACTGAAGCTTTCTTT. It codes for CASSEVEVTEAFF.